Each of the 27 T cell receptor beta chains below was sequenced from the same sample in a study of T cell repertoires in cytomegalovirus infection. TCRdb re-called the reads with MiXCR, one entry per CDR3 protein. This table has about 310,000 distinct CDR3 sequences, about a sixth appearing once. Input material: PBMCs. The source of these receptors is a human donor in good health (CMV status not recorded). Some clones in this sample may be carry-over from other donors' samples.

This clonotype has more than one count but fewer than ten. The V call is TRBV12-3 or TRBV12-4, the J call TRBJ2-5; D gene uncertain. V lost 6 bases and J lost 2, with 16 bases in between. CDR3 length: 15 residues. The CDR3 coding sequence is TGTGCCAGCAGCCTTTCATGGCAGAATCAAGAGACCCAGTACTTC. Translation gives CASSLSWQNQETQYF.

In this sample, this clonotype turned up many times. The chain combines TRBV20-1 with TRBJ2-1, with 15 bases identical to TRBD2. Losses at the gene ends were 6 bases for V and 9 bases for J; bases not matched to a gene: 9. The germline gives CDR1 DFQATT, CDR2 SNEGSKA (reference sequence). This CDR3 has 15 residues. Here the CDR3 reads CSASRTSGGAIEQFF. The DNA of the CDR3 is TGCAGTGCCAGTAGGACTAGCGGGGGGGCGATTGAGCAGTTCTTC.

This clonotype was found many times. The chain is built from TRBV19 and TRBJ2-1; 15 positions match TRBD2. Germline CDR1 LNHDA, CDR2 SQIVND (reference sequence). The junction had 3 bases not matched to a gene; V was cut back by 5 bases and J by 1 base. The CDR3 extends over 17 amino acids. CDR3: CASSLGLAGGSYNEQFF. The CDR3 DNA reads TGTGCCAGTAGTCTTGGACTAGCGGGGGGGTCCTACAATGAGCAGTTCTTC.

This clonotype was seen more than once but under ten times. The chain carries TRBV19 and TRBJ2-3; a possible D gene is TRBD2 (5 bases). V lost 3 bases and J 6 bases, leaving 19 bases between the germline ends. This CDR3 contains 16 residues. The germline gives CDR1 LNHDA, CDR2 SQIVND (reference sequence). The CDR3 protein is CASSIGGLIIADTQYF. The CDR3 nucleotides read TGTGCCAGTAGTATTGGAGGCCTAATTATTGCTGATACGCAGTATTTT.

This clonotype appeared a few times. The chain employs TRBV5-1 and TRBJ2-3, with 13 bases identical to TRBD2. V lost 2 bases and J lost 4; bases outside the gene matches: 4. CDR1 SGHRS and CDR2 YFSETQ come from the germline V gene. The CDR3 has 16 residues. The CDR3 DNA reads as TGCGCCAGCAGCTTACGGACTAGCGGGGGATCAGATACGCAGTATTTT. As protein: CASSLRTSGGSDTQYF.

J is TRBJ1-4 and V is TRBV5-1; D not resolved. The CDR3 totals 14 residues. The germline V and J ends were trimmed by 8 bases and 7 bases, with 18 bases remaining between them. CDR1 and CDR2 (germline): SGHRS, YFSETQ. CDR3 residues: CASSPEGWSEKLFF. The CDR3 DNA sequence: TGCGCCAGTTCCCCCGAAGGATGGAGTGAAAAACTGTTTTTT.

This clonotype was counted between two and nine times. The gene calls are TRBV12-3 or TRBV12-4 and TRBJ2-3, with D tentatively TRBD1 (6 bases). This CDR3 has 12 residues. Trimming took 4 bases from V and 8 from J, leaving 10 bases between them. Written as DNA, the CDR3 is TGTGCCAGCAGTTGGTCGGACAGTACGCAGTATTTT. It specifies CASSWSDSTQYF.

This clonotype was detected only a few times. The rearrangement uses TRBV12-3 or TRBV12-4 and TRBJ2-3, with D perhaps TRBD1 (6 bases). Trimming shortened V by 6 bases and J by 2 bases, and 6 bases separated the two germline ends. This CDR3 contains 12 residues. CDR3 residues: CASRGATDTQYF. Here the CDR3 DNA reads TGTGCCAGCAGGGGGGCCACAGATACGCAGTATTTT.

The CDR3, as DNA: TGTGCCAGCAGGACAATGGGGCGGGGCGTCACCTACGAGCAGTACTTC. Translation: CASRTMGRGVTYEQYF. The chain has TRBV6-5 and TRBJ2-7, with a possible D match to TRBD2 (6 bases). This CDR3 comprises 16 residues. Germline lookup yields CDR1 MNHEY and CDR2 SVGAGI. Trimming stripped 6 bases from V and 2 bases from J, with 20 bases between.

This sequence joins TRBV10-2 and TRBJ2-7; D is ambiguous. Trimming shortened V by 3 bases and J by 0 bases, and 12 bases separated the two germline ends. Germline values: CDR1 WSHSY, CDR2 SAAADI. CDR3 length: 15 residues. CDR3 bases: TGCGCCAGCAGTGAAGAGTCCGGGTTCTCCTACGAGCAGTACTTC. Protein product: CASSEESGFSYEQYF.

This clonotype was recorded many times. The rearrangement links TRBV5-1 to TRBJ2-7, with TRBD1 matching over 7 bases. From germline, CDR1 is SGHRS and CDR2 YFSETQ. V gave up 3 bases and J gave up 4 bases; unmatched junction bases: 1. The CDR3 runs to 12 residues. CDR3: CASSSGGYEQYF. In DNA form, the CDR3 reads TGCGCCAGCAGCTCAGGGGGTTACGAGCAGTACTTC.

This clonotype has a handful of counts. This chain links TRBV18 with TRBJ2-1; the D gene could be TRBD1 or TRBD2 (5 bases each). Germline-derived CDR1 and CDR2 are KGHSH and LQKENI. The length of the CDR3 is 14 residues. Trimming took off 6 bases at V and 0 bases at J, with 9 bases between the two ends. As DNA, the CDR3 is TGTGCCAGCTCTGGGACCAGCTCCTACAATGAGCAGTTCTTC. Residues: CASSGTSSYNEQFF.

In its sample, this clonotype was seen a few times. The chain employs TRBV12-3 or TRBV12-4 and TRBJ2-1, with 8 bases lining up with TRBD1. This CDR3 has 12 residues. J gave up 8 bases and V 6 bases, and 3 bases lay outside the gene matches. In nucleotides, the CDR3 is TGTGCCAGCAGAACGACAGGGGATGAGCAGTTCTTC. This translates into CASRTTGDEQFF.

The rearrangement links TRBV4-3 to TRBJ1-6; no definite D call. Germline V gives CDR1 LGHNA, CDR2 YSLEER. The germline V and J ends were trimmed by 0 bases and 6 bases, with 9 bases remaining between them. The CDR3 is 15 residues long. The CDR3 loop reads CASSQDWQSNSPLHF. The CDR3 bases are TGCGCCAGCAGCCAAGATTGGCAGTCTAATTCACCCCTCCACTTT.

As concerns this clonotype: A read error is possible here, since a much larger clone lies one base away. This chain joins TRBV7-2 and TRBJ2-7; a weak D match, TRBD1 (5 bases). The CDR3 is 13 amino acids. Germline V gene sequence: CDR1 SGHTA, CDR2 FQGNSA. The CDR3 spells CDSSLVEQGEQYF. DNA of the CDR3: TGTGACAGCAGCTTAGTGGAGCAGGGCGAGCAGTACTTC. The variable domain in full, with the rest retrieved from reference TRBV7-2 and TRBJ2-7, is GAGVSQSPSNKVTEKGKDVELRCDPISGHTALYWYRQSLGQGLEFLIYFQGNSAPDKSGLPSDRFSAERTGGSVSTLTIQRTQQEDSAVYLCDSSLVEQGEQYFGPGTRLTVT.

The chain combines TRBV20-1 with TRBJ2-5, with 10 bases fitting TRBD2. Trimming at V came to 5 bases and at J to 2 bases, leaving 5 bases not matched to a gene. Per the germline V gene, CDR1 is DFQATT and CDR2 is SNEGSKA (reference sequence). The CDR3 consists of 14 residues. The CDR3 DNA follows: TGCAGTGCTCTGCCTAGCGGGAGTCAAGAGACCCAGTACTTC. Protein: CSALPSGSQETQYF.

In this sample, this clonotype turned up many times. At one boundary the junction diverges from the germline segment, which might be a read error. The J gene is TRBJ2-1, the V gene TRBV7-7, with no clear D. The germline gives CDR1 SSHAT, CDR2 FNYEAQ (reference sequence). The CDR3 is made up of 13 amino acids. This CDR3 is CASSFGRNNEQFF. Written as DNA, the CDR3 is TGTGCTAGCAGCTTCGGGCGGAATAATGAGCAGTTCTTC.

The CDR3 loop reads CSARDSSVDTDTQYF. The CDR3, as DNA: TGCAGTGCTAGAGATTCTAGCGTAGACACAGATACGCAGTATTTT. This chain uses TRBV20-1 with TRBJ2-3, with D possibly being TRBD2 (6 bases). V lost 0 bases, J lost 2 bases, and 12 bases lay in between. This CDR3 has 15 amino acids. Germline V gives CDR1 DFQATT, CDR2 SNEGSKA (reference sequence).

This clonotype was observed a handful of times. The rearrangement links TRBV4-3 to TRBJ1-2, with no clear D. The V and J ends lost 0 bases and 1 base respectively, with 9 bases between them. Germline CDR1 and CDR2: LGHNA and YSLEER. The CDR3 runs to 15 residues. CDR3 residues: CASSQDPGFNYGYTF. CDR3 DNA sequence: TGCGCCAGCAGCCAAGATCCGGGATTTAACTATGGCTACACCTTC.

This clonotype was recorded many times. The rearrangement links TRBV7-2 to TRBJ1-3, with 10 bases identical to TRBD1. With 3 bases clipped from V and 0 bases from J, the junction kept 8 bases outside the gene matches. Germline values: CDR1 SGHTA, CDR2 FQGNSA. The CDR3 sequence is 18 residues long. In nucleotides, the CDR3 is TGTGCCAGCAGCTTGGCCGGGACAGGGGCAAGCTCTGGAAACACCATATATTTT. This gives the protein CASSLAGTGASSGNTIYF.

The table lists this clonotype with many counts. The chain is built from TRBV7-2 and TRBJ1-2; unclear D gene. Trimming took off 4 bases at V and 7 bases at J, with 13 bases between the two ends. This CDR3 is 13 amino acids long. CDR1 and CDR2 (germline): SGHTA, FQGNSA. CDR3 nucleotide sequence: TGTGCCAGCAGCTCGGACGGGTGGGGTGGCTACACCTTC. This encodes CASSSDGWGGYTF.

V gene TRBV2 combines with J gene TRBJ2-7; 9 bases fit TRBD1. The CDR3 covers 15 residues. The germline V gene encodes CDR1 SNHLY and CDR2 FYNNEI. V shed 5 bases and J 12 bases; nucleotides not matched to a gene: 17. CDR3 sequence reads: CASSPMGTGSSMAYF. CDR3 nucleotides: TGTGCCAGCAGTCCGATGGGGACAGGGAGCAGTATGGCGTACTTC.

This clonotype was seen a few times. The chain carries TRBV28 and TRBJ1-5, with D perhaps TRBD1 (6 bases). CDR3 length: 14 amino acids. The V end was cut by 1 base, the J end by 7 bases, with 11 bases between. Germline assignment: CDR1 MDHEN and CDR2 SYDVKM. The CDR3 nucleotides are TGTGCCAGCAGTTTATCCGCAGGGGCACAGCCCCAGCATTTT. This gives the protein CASSLSAGAQPQHF.

This clonotype was seen many times. This chain connects TRBV12-3 or TRBV12-4 to TRBJ1-1; unclear D gene. This CDR3 contains 13 residues. V was cut by 4 bases and J by 1 base, with 7 bases left in between. CDR3 sequence (DNA): TGTGCCAGCAGTTCACTGGCGAACACTGAAGCTTTCTTT. This codes for CASSSLANTEAFF.

This clonotype was observed a few times. The chain has TRBV3-1 and TRBJ2-1, with TRBD1 matching over 9 bases. The CDR3 has 15 amino acids. Germline assignment: CDR1 LGHDT and CDR2 YNNKEL (reference sequence). V lost 4 bases, J lost 2 bases, and 3 bases stayed unmatched. The CDR3 coding sequence is TGTGCCAGCAGCCTTCGGACAGGGGCCTACAATGAGCAGTTCTTC. Residues: CASSLRTGAYNEQFF.

This clonotype appeared many times. The chain uses TRBV4-3 and TRBJ2-1; TRBD2 is a possible D gene (5 bases). V gave up 3 bases and J gave up 10 bases, with 16 bases separating them. The germline V gene has CDR1 LGHNA and CDR2 YSLEER. The CDR3 length is 14 residues. The CDR3 loop reads CASSQYYAGSEQFF. The CDR3 coding sequence is TGCGCCAGCAGCCAGTATTATGCGGGCAGCGAGCAGTTCTTC.

This clonotype occurred many times. The chain has TRBV12-3 or TRBV12-4 and TRBJ2-6, with D hard to call. V lost 6 bases and J lost 2, with 11 bases in between. This CDR3 is built from 15 residues. CDR3 loop: CASRTSDAGANVLTF. The CDR3 region has the DNA TGTGCCAGCAGGACTTCGGACGCTGGGGCCAACGTCCTGACTTTC.